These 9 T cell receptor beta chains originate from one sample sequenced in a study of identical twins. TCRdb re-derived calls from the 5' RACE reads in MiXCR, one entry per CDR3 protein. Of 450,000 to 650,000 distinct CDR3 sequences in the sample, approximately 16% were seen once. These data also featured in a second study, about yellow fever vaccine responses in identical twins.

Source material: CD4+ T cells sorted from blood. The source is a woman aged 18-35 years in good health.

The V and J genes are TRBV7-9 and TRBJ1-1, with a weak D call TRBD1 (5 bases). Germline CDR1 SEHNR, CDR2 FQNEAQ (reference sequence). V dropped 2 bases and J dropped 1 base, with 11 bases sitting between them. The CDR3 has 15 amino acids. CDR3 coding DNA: TGTGCCAGCAGCTTAAAGCCCCAGGGGAACACTGAAGCTTTCTTT. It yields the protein CASSLKPQGNTEAFF.

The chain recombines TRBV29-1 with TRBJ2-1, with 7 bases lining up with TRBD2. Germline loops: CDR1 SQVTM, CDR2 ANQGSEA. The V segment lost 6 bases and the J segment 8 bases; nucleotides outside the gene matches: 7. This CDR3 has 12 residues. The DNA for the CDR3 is TGCAGCGTCTCGGGGAGGGGAGATGAGCAGTTCTTC. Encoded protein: CSVSGRGDEQFF.

CDR3 sequence reads: CASSLGQRKNSNQPQHF. As DNA, the CDR3 is TGTGCCAGCAGCCTCGGTCAACGTAAAAATAGCAATCAGCCCCAGCATTTT. The chain joins TRBV7-8 to TRBJ1-5, with D unclear. V was trimmed by 5 bases and J by 0 bases, leaving 17 bases between them. CDR1 is SGHVS and CDR2 is FQNEAQ in the germline V gene. This CDR3 region has 17 residues.

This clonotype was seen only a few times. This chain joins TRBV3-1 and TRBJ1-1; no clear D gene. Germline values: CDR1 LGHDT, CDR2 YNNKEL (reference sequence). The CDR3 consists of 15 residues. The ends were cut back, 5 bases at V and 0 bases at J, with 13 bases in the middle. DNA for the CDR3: TGTGCCAGCAGCGAGTCGGGCCGGATGAACACTGAAGCTTTCTTT. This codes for CASSESGRMNTEAFF.

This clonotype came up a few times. The CDR3: CASSWRMRTYEQYF. The CDR3 DNA is TGTGCCAGCAGCTGGCGGATGAGGACCTACGAGCAGTACTTC. This sequence joins TRBV7-2 and TRBJ2-7; D is unclear. The germline V gene encodes CDR1 SGHTA and CDR2 FQGNSA. The CDR3 totals 14 residues. V was cut by 4 bases and J by 2 bases, with 12 bases left in between.

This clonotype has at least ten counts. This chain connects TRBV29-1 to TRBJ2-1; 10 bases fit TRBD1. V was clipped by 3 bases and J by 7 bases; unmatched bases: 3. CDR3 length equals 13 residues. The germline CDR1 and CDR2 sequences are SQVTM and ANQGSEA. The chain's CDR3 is CSVEGQGSNEQFF. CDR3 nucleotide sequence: TGCAGCGTTGAGGGACAGGGGAGTAATGAGCAGTTCTTC.

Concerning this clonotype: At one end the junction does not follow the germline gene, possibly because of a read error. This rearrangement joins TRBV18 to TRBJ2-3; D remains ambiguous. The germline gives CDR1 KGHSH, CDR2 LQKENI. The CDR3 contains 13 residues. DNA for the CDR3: TGTGCCAGCTCACCACCGACCACAAATACGCAGTATTTT. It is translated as CASSPPTTNTQYF. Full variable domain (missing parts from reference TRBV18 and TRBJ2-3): NAGVMQNPRHLVRRRGQEARLRCSPMKGHSHVYWYRQLPEEGLKFMVYLQKENIIDESGMPKERFSAEFPKEGPSILRIQQVVRGDSAAYFCASSPPTTNTQYFGPGTRLTVL.

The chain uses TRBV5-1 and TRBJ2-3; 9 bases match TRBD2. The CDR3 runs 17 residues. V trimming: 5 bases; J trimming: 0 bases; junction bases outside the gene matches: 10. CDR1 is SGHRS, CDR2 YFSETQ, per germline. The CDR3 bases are TGCGCCAGCAGTCTAGCCGGACTAGCGACGAGCACAGATACGCAGTATTTT. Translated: CASSLAGLATSTDTQYF.

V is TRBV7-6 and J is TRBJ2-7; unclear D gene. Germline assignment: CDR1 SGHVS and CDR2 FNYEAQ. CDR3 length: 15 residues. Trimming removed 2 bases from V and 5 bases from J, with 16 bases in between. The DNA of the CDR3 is TGTGCCAGCAGCTTAAGCCACGACCTATTCCACGAGCAGTACTTC. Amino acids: CASSLSHDLFHEQYF. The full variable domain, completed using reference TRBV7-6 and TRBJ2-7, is GAGVSQSPRYKVTKRGQDVALRCDPISGHVSLYWYRQALGQGPEFLTYFNYEAQQDKSGLPNDRFSAERPEGSISTLTIQRTEQRDSAMYRCASSLSHDLFHEQYFGPGTRLTVT.